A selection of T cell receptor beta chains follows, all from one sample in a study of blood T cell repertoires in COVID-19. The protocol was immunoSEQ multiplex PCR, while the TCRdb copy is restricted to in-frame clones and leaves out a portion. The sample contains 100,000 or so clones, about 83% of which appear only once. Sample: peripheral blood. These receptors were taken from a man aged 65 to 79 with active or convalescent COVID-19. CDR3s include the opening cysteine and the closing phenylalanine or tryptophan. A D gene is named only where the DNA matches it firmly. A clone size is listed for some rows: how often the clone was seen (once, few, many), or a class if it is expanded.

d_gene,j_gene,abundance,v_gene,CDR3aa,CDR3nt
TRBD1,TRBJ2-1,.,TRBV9,CASSGGQGGPLSYNEQFF,TGTGCCAGCAGCGGAGGACAGGGGGGCCCCCTCTCCTACAATGAGCAGTTCTTC
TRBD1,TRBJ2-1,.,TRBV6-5,CASRTGQRYNEQFF,TGTGCCAGCAGGACGGGACAGCGTTACAATGAGCAGTTCTTC
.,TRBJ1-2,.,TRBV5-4,CASSRPGTPRDPSYGYTF,TGTGCCAGCAGCCGCCCCGGGACACCCCGAGACCCTAGCTATGGCTACACCTTC
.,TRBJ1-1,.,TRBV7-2,CASSSGGWGGPSTEAFF,TGTGCCAGCAGCTCGGGTGGATGGGGGGGACCGAGCACTGAAGCTTTCTTT
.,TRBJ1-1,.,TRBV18,CASSQGQGNTEAFF,TGTGCCAGCTCACAAGGGCAGGGCAACACTGAAGCTTTCTTT
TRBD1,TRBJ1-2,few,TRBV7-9,CASSPGTGTANYGYTF,TGTGCCAGCAGTCCAGGGACAGGGACAGCTAACTATGGCTACACCTTC
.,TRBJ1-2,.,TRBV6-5,CASSRQAEYYGYTF,TGTGCCAGCAGTAGGCAGGCCGAATACTATGGCTACACCTTC
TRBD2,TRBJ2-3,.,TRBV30,CAWSVGTSGTDTQYF,TGTGCCTGGAGTGTAGGGACTAGCGGCACAGATACGCAGTATTTT
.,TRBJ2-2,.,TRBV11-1,CASSPTGRRATGELFF,TGTGCCAGCAGCCCAACCGGTCGGAGGGCCACCGGGGAGCTGTTTTTT
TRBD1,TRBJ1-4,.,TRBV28,CASSSRQGKNEKLFF,TGTGCCAGCAGTTCTCGACAGGGAAAAAACGAAAAACTGTTTTTT
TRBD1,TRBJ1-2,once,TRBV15,CATSSRDRFEGYTF,TGTGCCACCAGCTCCCGGGACAGGTTTGAAGGCTACACCTTC
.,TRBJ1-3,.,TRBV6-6,CASSPTLDTGNTIYF,TGTGCCAGCAGTCCGACCTTGGACACTGGAAACACCATATATTTT
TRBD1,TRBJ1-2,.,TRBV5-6,CASSAGQAIYYGYTF,TGTGCCAGCAGCGCGGGACAGGCGATATACTATGGCTACACCTTC
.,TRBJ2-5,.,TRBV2,CASSVMRETQYF,TGTGCCAGCAGTGTCATGAGAGAGACCCAGTACTTC
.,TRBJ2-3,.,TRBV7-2,CASSGRQANTDTQYF,TGTGCCAGCAGCGGAAGACAGGCCAACACAGATACGCAGTATTTT
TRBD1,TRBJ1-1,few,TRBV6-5,CASSYGTGGKAEAFF,TGTGCCAGCAGTTACGGGACAGGGGGCAAAGCTGAAGCTTTCTTT
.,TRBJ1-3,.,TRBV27,CASIPTSSGNTIYF,TGTGCCAGCATTCCTACGAGCTCTGGAAACACCATATATTTT
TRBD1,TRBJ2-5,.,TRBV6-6,CASSYQGALQETQYF,TGTGCCAGCAGTTACCAGGGGGCCCTCCAAGAGACCCAGTACTTC
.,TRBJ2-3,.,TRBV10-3,CAISEYGGDTDTQYF,TGTGCCATCAGTGAGTATGGCGGGGACACAGATACGCAGTATTTT
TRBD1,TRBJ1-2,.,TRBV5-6,CASSKDRVYGYTF,TGTGCCAGCAGCAAGGACAGGGTGTATGGCTACACCTTC
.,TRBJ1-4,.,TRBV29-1,CSVERRGGEKLFF,TGCAGCGTTGAAAGGAGGGGAGGTGAAAAACTGTTTTTT
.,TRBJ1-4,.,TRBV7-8,CASSLGQLHNEKLFF,TGTGCCAGCAGCTTAGGACAGCTACATAATGAAAAACTGTTTTTT
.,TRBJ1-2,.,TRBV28,CASSPLTDRFYGYTF,TGTGCCAGCAGTCCCCTAACCGACAGGTTCTATGGCTACACCTTC
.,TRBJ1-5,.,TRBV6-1,CASSEASSNQPQHF,TGTGCCAGCAGTGAAGCCTCTAGCAATCAGCCCCAGCATTTT
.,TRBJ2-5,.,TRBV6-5,CASSYSYLGTQYF,TGTGCCAGCAGTTACAGCTACCTCGGGACCCAGTACTTC
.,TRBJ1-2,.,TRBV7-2,CASSLAGTLGGNYGYTF,TGTGCCAGCAGCTTGGCCGGGACACTAGGTGGAAACTATGGCTACACCTTC
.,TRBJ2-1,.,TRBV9,CASSERDTYNEQFF,TGTGCCAGCAGCGAACGGGACACCTACAATGAGCAGTTCTTC
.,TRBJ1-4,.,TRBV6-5,CASSGPPGEKLFF,TGTGCCAGTTCGGGTCCGCCGGGTGAAAAACTGTTTTTT
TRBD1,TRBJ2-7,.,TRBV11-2,CASSLVTGAYEQYF,TGTGCCAGCAGCTTGGTTACAGGGGCCTACGAGCAGTACTTC
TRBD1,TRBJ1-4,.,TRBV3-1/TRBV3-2,CASSLGTVNEKLFF,TGTGCCAGCAGCCTGGGGACAGTTAATGAAAAACTGTTTTTT
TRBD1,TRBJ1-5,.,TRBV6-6,CASSYSGGNQPQHF,TGTGCCAGCAGTTACTCAGGGGGCAACCAGCCCCAGCATTTT
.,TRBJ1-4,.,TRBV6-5,CASSYRGAREKLFF,TGTGCCAGCAGTTATCGGGGGGCTCGTGAAAAACTGTTTTTT
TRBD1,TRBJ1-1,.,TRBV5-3,CARSLTGGAENTEAFF,TGTGCCAGAAGCTTGACAGGGGGCGCGGAAAACACTGAAGCTTTCTTT
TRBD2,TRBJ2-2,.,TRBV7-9,CASSDRGVGELFF,TGTGCCAGCAGCGACCGGGGGGTTGGGGAGCTGTTTTTT
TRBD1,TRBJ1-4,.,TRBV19,CASQTGGTNEKLFF,TGTGCCAGCCAGACAGGGGGCACTAATGAAAAACTGTTTTTT
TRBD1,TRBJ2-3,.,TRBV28,CASSANSDRRTDTQYF,TGTGCCAGCAGTGCCAATTCGGACAGGCGGACAGATACGCAGTATTTT
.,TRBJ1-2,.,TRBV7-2,CASSFGQGIGYGYTF,TGTGCCAGCAGCTTTGGGCAGGGTATTGGCTATGGCTACACCTTC
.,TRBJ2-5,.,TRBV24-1,CATSDLGGAEVETQYF,TGTGCCACCAGTGATTTAGGAGGGGCGGAGGTGGAGACCCAGTACTTC
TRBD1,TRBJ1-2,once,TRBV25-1,CASRNSGQAYGYTF,TGTGCCAGCAGGAACTCCGGACAGGCCTATGGCTACACCTTC
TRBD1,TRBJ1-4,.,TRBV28,CASSLSGTGENEKLFF,TGTGCCAGCAGTTTATCGGGGACAGGCGAAAATGAAAAACTGTTTTTT
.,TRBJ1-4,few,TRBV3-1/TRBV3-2,CASSQKPLPGEGEKLFF,TGTGCCAGCAGCCAAAAGCCCCTTCCAGGGGAAGGTGAAAAACTGTTTTTT
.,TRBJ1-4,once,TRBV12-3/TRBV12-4,CASSSFIEKLFF,TGTGCCAGCAGTTCTTTTATCGAAAAACTGTTTTTT
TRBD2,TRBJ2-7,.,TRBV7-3,CASSPVGLAEQYF,TGTGCCAGCAGCCCCGTCGGACTAGCGGAGCAGTACTTC
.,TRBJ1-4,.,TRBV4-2,CASSQTTYRSTNEKLFF,TGTGCCAGCAGCCAGACGACATACAGGTCGACTAATGAAAAACTGTTTTTT
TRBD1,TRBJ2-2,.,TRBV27,CASRGTGNTGELFF,TGTGCCAGCAGGGGGACAGGGAACACCGGGGAGCTGTTTTTT
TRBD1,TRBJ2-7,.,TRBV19,CASSNRGSHEQYF,TGTGCCAGTAGTAACAGGGGATCCCACGAGCAGTACTTC
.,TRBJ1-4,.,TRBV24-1,CATSTREEGAEKLFF,TGTGCCACCAGTACGCGGGAGGAGGGAGCTGAAAAACTGTTTTTT
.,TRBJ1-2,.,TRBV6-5,CASSLSLGRGIGYTF,TGTGCCAGCAGTCTTTCCCTCGGGAGAGGGATTGGCTACACCTTC
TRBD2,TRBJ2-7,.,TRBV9,CASSVDPGAGGYEQYF,TGTGCCAGCAGCGTAGACCCGGGAGCGGGGGGATACGAGCAGTACTTC
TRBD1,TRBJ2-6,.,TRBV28,CASSSSGTGGSGANVLTF,TGTGCCAGCAGTTCGTCCGGGACAGGGGGCTCTGGGGCCAACGTCCTGACTTTC
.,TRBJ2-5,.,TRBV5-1,CASSSRYQETQYF,TGCGCCAGCAGCTCCCGGTACCAAGAGACCCAGTACTTC
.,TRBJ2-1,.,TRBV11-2,CASSFAGRGMNEQFF,TGTGCCAGCAGCTTCGCAGGGCGTGGGATGAATGAGCAGTTCTTC
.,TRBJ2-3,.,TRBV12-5,CASGSEGNTQYF,TGTGCTAGTGGTTCCGAGGGAAATACGCAGTATTTT
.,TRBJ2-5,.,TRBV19,CASCSSPGEETQYF,TGTGCCAGTTGTTCTAGCCCCGGGGAAGAGACCCAGTACTTC
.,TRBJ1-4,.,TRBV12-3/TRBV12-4,CASSLDTFEKLFF,TGTGCCAGCAGTTTAGACACCTTTGAAAAACTGTTTTTT
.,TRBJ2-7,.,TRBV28,CASRPHRVLYEQYF,TGTGCCAGCAGACCCCACCGGGTTCTGTACGAGCAGTACTTC
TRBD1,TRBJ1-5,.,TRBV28,CASRSGGTNQPQHF,TGTGCCAGCAGGTCAGGGGGCACAAATCAGCCCCAGCATTTT
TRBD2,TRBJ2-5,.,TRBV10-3,CAVSGGTLETQYF,TGTGCCGTTAGCGGGGGAACTTTAGAGACCCAGTACTTC
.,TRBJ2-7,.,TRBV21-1,CASSKVGQGLSYEQYF,TGTGCCAGCAGCAAAGTGGGGCAGGGCCTCTCCTACGAGCAGTACTTC
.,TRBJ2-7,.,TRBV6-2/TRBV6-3,CASSYTRGRVMGEQYF,TGTGCCAGCAGTTACACTCGCGGCAGGGTCATGGGCGAGCAGTACTTC